One sample yielded the 5 T cell receptor beta chains listed below, sequenced in a study of T cell repertoires in cytomegalovirus infection. TCRdb reanalysed the reads using MiXCR and keeps one entry per CDR3 protein. This sample has about 310,000 distinct CDR3 sequences, with around a sixth found just once. Source material: PBMCs. These receptors originate from a human donor in good health (CMV status not recorded). Some clones in this sample may be carry-over from other donors' samples.

This clonotype was observed many times. This may arise from a read error, as a much more abundant clone is one base away. J is TRBJ2-7 and V is TRBV7-9; D gene ambiguous. V was clipped by 2 bases and J by 3 bases, with 5 bases between them. The CDR3 covers 12 residues. The germline V gene encodes CDR1 SEHNR and CDR2 FQNEAQ (reference sequence). CDR3 bases: TGTGCCAGCAGCTTATACAGCTACGAGCAGTACTTC. Amino acid sequence: CASSLYSYEQYF.

In this sample, this clonotype turned up many times. The chain recombines TRBV12-3 or TRBV12-4 with TRBJ2-1; D gene unclear. The CDR3 length is 13 residues. Trimming took off 3 bases at V and 8 bases at J, with 11 bases between the two ends. CDR3 nucleotides: TGTGCCAGCAGTTTGAAGCCGACCGATGAGCAGTTCTTC. The encoded protein is CASSLKPTDEQFF.

This clonotype was detected only a few times. This rearrangement joins TRBV29-1 to TRBJ2-3, with TRBD2 identical over 9 bases. The germline CDR1 and CDR2 sequences are SQVTM and ANQGSEA. There are 12 residues in the CDR3. V shed 7 bases and J 4 bases; nucleotides not matched to a gene: 3. This CDR3 reads CSAKRGADTQYF. The DNA for the CDR3 is TGCAGCGCCAAGCGGGGGGCAGATACGCAGTATTTT.

In this sample, this clonotype turned up a few times. The genes are TRBV12-3 or TRBV12-4 and TRBJ1-5; D unresolved. V lost 6 bases, J lost 7 bases, and 16 bases lay in between. This CDR3 comprises 14 residues. The CDR3 is CASSTGSRGQPQHF. The CDR3 DNA reads as TGTGCCAGCAGCACCGGGTCCCGGGGACAGCCCCAGCATTTT.

This clonotype came up many times. The CDR3 DNA reads TGCGCCAGCAGCCAAGATCCTTCCGCAGTCGCGAACGAGCAGTACTTC. This gives the protein CASSQDPSAVANEQYF. The chain couples TRBV4-3 to TRBJ2-7; the D is unclear. The CDR3 sequence is 16 residues long. Trimming stripped 0 bases from V and 5 bases from J, with 17 bases between. Germline loops: CDR1 LGHNA, CDR2 YSLEER.